Below, one T cell receptor beta chain is given with its context. With the 5' RACE reads reprocessed, TCRdb shows one record per CDR3 protein and no DNA. The sample is made up of roughly 390,000 distinct CDR3 sequences, and the top ten hold around 10% of it. This specimen belongs to a study of T cells expressing NK-cell markers. The clonotype was recovered from a woman aged 45-65 years in good health. Sample: blood T cells: a sorted CD56 or NKG2C T cell subset, CD4+ or CD8+ T cells, or bulk PBMC T cells (not recorded which).

This chain's CDR3 is CASSSIGGMRGYTF. The chain links TRBV11-2 to TRBJ1-2; checking the TCRdb D call of TRBD1 is not possible without DNA. Germline V CDR1 and CDR2: SGHAT, FQNNGV. The CDR3 extends over 14 amino acids. The full variable domain, rest sourced from reference TRBV11-2 and TRBJ1-2, is EAGVAQSPRYKIIEKRQSVAFWCNPISGHATLYWYQQILGQGPKLLIQFQNNGVVDDSQLPKDRFSAERLKGVDSTLKIQPAKLEDSAVYLCASSSIGGMRGYTFGSGTRLTVV.